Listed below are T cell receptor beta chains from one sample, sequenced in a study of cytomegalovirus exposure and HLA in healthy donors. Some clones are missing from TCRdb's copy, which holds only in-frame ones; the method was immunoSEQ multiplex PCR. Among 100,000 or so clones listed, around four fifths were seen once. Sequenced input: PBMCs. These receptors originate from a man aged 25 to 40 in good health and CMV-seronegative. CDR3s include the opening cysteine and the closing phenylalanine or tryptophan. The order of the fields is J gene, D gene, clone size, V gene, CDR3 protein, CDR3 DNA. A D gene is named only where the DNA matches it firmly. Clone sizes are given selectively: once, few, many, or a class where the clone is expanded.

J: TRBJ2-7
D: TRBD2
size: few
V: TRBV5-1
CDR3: CASSSITSGGYYEQYF
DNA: TGCGCCAGCAGCTCAATAACTAGCGGGGGTTACTACGAGCAGTACTTC

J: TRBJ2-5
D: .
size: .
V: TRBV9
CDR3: CASSATRGETQYF
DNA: TGTGCCAGCAGCGCAACCCGGGGGGAGACCCAGTACTTC

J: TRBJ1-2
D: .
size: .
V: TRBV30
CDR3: CAWTQQGPGDYGYTF
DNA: TGTGCCTGGACCCAACAGGGACCAGGGGACTATGGCTACACCTTC

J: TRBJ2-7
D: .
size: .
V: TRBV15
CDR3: CATSRDRRTISEQYF
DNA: TGTGCCACCAGCAGAGATCGTAGGACAATTAGCGAGCAGTACTTC

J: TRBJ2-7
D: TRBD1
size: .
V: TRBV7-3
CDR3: CASSLRGQGVDEQYF
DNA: TGTGCCAGCAGCTTACGGGGACAGGGGGTCGACGAGCAGTACTTC

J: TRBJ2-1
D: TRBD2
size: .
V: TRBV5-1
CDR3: CASSSGGTNNEQFF
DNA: TGCGCCAGCAGTAGCGGGGGGACGAACAATGAGCAGTTCTTC

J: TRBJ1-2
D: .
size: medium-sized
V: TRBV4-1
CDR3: CASSQVNRVMVGYGYTF
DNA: TGCGCCAGCAGCCAAGTAAACAGGGTAATGGTAGGCTATGGCTACACCTTC

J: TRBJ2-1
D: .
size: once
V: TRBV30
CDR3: CAWSRVEQFF
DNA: TGTGCCTGGAGTCGGGTAGAGCAGTTCTTC

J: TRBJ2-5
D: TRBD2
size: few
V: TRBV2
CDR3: CASSPPGLAGGQYF
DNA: TGTGCCAGCAGTCCTCCGGGACTAGCGGGGGGGCAGTACTTC

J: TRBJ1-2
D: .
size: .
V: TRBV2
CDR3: CASNGGGPYGYTF
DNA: TGTGCCAGCAACGGCGGAGGGCCCTATGGCTACACCTTC

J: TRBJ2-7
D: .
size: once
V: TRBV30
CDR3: CAWRQGYEQYF
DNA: TGTGCCTGGAGACAGGGTTACGAGCAGTACTTC

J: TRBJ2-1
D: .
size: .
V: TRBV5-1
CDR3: CASSLQEGPYNEQFF
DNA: TGCGCCAGCAGTCTTCAGGAGGGCCCTTACAATGAGCAGTTCTTC

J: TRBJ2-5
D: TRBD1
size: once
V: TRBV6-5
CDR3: CASSYFGTGSQETQYF
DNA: TGTGCCAGCAGTTATTTCGGGACAGGGAGTCAAGAGACCCAGTACTTC

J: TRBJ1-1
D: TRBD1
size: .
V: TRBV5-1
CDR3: CASSLDPGGGTEAFF
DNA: TGCGCCAGCAGCTTGGATCCAGGGGGAGGTACTGAAGCTTTCTTT

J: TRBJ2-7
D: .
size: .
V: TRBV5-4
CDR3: CASSPVSGIYEQYF
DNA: TGTGCCAGCAGCCCCGTGTCGGGTATTTACGAGCAGTACTTC

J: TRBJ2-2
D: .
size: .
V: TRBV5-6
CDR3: CASSLDVWGQNTGELFF
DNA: TGTGCCAGCAGCTTGGATGTGTGGGGCCAAAACACCGGGGAGCTGTTTTTT

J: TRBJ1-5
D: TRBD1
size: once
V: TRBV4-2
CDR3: CASSRDRGPGDQPQHF
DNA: TGTGCCAGCAGCCGGGACAGGGGGCCGGGGGATCAGCCCCAGCATTTT

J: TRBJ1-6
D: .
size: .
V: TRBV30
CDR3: CAWSMSGGAYNSPLHF
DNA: TGTGCCTGGAGTATGTCGGGGGGCGCTTATAATTCACCCCTCCACTTT

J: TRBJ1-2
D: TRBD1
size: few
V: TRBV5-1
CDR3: CASSRVYRGDLNGYTF
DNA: TGCGCCAGCAGCAGAGTGTACAGGGGGGACTTAAATGGCTACACCTTC

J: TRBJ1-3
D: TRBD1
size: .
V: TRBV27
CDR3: CASSLYGGQGANTIYF
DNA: TGTGCCAGCAGTTTATACGGGGGACAGGGGGCGAACACCATATATTTT

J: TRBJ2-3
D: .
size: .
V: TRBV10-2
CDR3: CASSLSRGSADTQYF
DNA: TGCGCCAGCAGCCTATCCAGGGGAAGCGCAGATACGCAGTATTTT

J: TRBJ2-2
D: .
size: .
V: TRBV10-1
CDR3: CASSDVLTGEPGELFF
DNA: TGCGCCAGCAGTGATGTTTTAACGGGAGAACCCGGGGAGCTGTTTTTT

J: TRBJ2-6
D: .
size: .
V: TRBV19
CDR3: CASSIPTPPGANVLTF
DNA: TGTGCCAGTAGTATCCCGACACCCCCTGGGGCCAACGTCCTGACTTTC

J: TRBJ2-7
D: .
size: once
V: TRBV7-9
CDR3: CASSLEPGEQYF
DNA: TGTGCCAGCAGCTTAGAGCCTGGCGAGCAGTACTTC

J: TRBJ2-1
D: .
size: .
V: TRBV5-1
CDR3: CASSPKLAGSASEQFF
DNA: TGCGCCAGCAGCCCCAAACTTGCGGGGTCAGCGAGTGAGCAGTTCTTC

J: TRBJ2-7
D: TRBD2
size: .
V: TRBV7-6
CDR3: CASSPRIKREFYEQYF
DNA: TGTGCCAGCAGCCCCCGAATTAAGCGGGAGTTCTACGAGCAGTACTTC